The T cell receptor beta chain described here comes from a study of CD8 T cells in Susac syndrome. Trimming stripped 1 base from V and 0 bases from J, with 19 bases between. The CDR3 has 20 residues. Looked up from germline, CDR1 is KGHSH and CDR2 is LQKENI. The authors reverse transcribed roughly 0.45 to 1 ug RNA with random hexamers. MiXCR was run by TCRdb on the immunoSEQ multiplex PCR reads, yielding one entry per CDR3 protein. The table lists approximately 180,000 distinct CDR3 sequences, under 97% of them singletons. The V and J genes are TRBV18 and TRBJ2-6; tentative D call: TRBD1 (7 bases). The sample was CD4+ T cells from PBMCs. The sequence came from a human donor with multiple sclerosis. The CDR3 reads CASSPLSPAGGLSGANVLTF. CDR3 bases: TGTGCCAGCTCACCACTCTCCCCAGCAGGGGGGCTCTCTGGGGCCAACGTCCTGACTTTC.